The rows below give T cell receptor beta chains drawn from one sample of a study of cytomegalovirus exposure and HLA in healthy donors. Clones were read by immunoSEQ multiplex PCR, and TCRdb kept only the in-frame ones, dropping some. This table has a few hundred thousand clones, roughly 80% appearing once. Source material: PBMCs. The receptors stem from a man between 25 and 39 years old in good health and CMV-seronegative. Each CDR3 is given with its conserved first and last residue. D genes are given only for firm matches. Clone size, where shown, is once, few, many, or a class for clones that have expanded.

d_gene: TRBD2; v_gene: TRBV29-1; abundance: NA; j_gene: TRBJ2-3; CDR3aa: CSLTSDTDTQYF; CDR3nt: TGCAGCCTGACTAGCGACACAGATACGCAGTATTTT
d_gene: TRBD1; v_gene: TRBV10-3; abundance: NA; j_gene: TRBJ1-1; CDR3aa: CAISAGQGGVTEAFF; CDR3nt: TGTGCCATCAGTGCCGGACAGGGAGGCGTCACTGAAGCTTTCTTT
d_gene: TRBD1; v_gene: TRBV28; abundance: NA; j_gene: TRBJ2-1; CDR3aa: CASRGTGVYEQFF; CDR3nt: TGTGCCAGCAGGGGGACAGGGGTTTATGAGCAGTTCTTC
d_gene: NA; v_gene: TRBV5-6; abundance: NA; j_gene: TRBJ1-1; CDR3aa: CASSWSGRRAFF; CDR3nt: TGTGCCAGCAGCTGGTCGGGTAGGCGAGCTTTCTTT
d_gene: TRBD1; v_gene: TRBV2; abundance: NA; j_gene: TRBJ1-1; CDR3aa: CASSEAGQGGSAFF; CDR3nt: TGTGCCAGCAGTGAAGCGGGACAGGGGGGTTCGGCTTTCTTT
d_gene: TRBD1; v_gene: TRBV7-8; abundance: NA; j_gene: TRBJ1-1; CDR3aa: CASSRRQGALGFTEAFF; CDR3nt: TGTGCCAGCAGCAGACGACAGGGTGCCTTGGGGTTCACTGAAGCTTTCTTT
d_gene: NA; v_gene: TRBV5-6; abundance: NA; j_gene: TRBJ2-1; CDR3aa: CASSVLQRASHNEQFF; CDR3nt: TGTGCCAGCAGCGTCTTGCAGCGAGCATCCCACAATGAGCAGTTCTTC
d_gene: NA; v_gene: TRBV6-1; abundance: NA; j_gene: TRBJ1-3; CDR3aa: CASSAGTTGNTIYF; CDR3nt: TGTGCCAGCAGTGCAGGGACAACTGGAAACACCATATATTTT
d_gene: TRBD1; v_gene: TRBV28; abundance: NA; j_gene: TRBJ1-2; CDR3aa: CASSLDPRDRGYTF; CDR3nt: TGTGCCAGCAGTTTAGACCCCCGGGACAGGGGGTACACCTTC
d_gene: NA; v_gene: TRBV2; abundance: NA; j_gene: TRBJ1-2; CDR3aa: CASKIMGPDGYTF; CDR3nt: TGTGCCAGCAAAATTATGGGGCCGGATGGCTACACCTTC
d_gene: TRBD1; v_gene: TRBV5-4; abundance: NA; j_gene: TRBJ2-5; CDR3aa: CASSTGERATETQYF; CDR3nt: TGTGCCAGCAGCACAGGGGAACGGGCTACAGAGACCCAGTACTTC
d_gene: TRBD1; v_gene: TRBV27; abundance: NA; j_gene: TRBJ2-1; CDR3aa: CASSPGTGGLNEQFF; CDR3nt: TGTGCCAGCAGTCCCGGGACAGGGGGTTTGAATGAGCAGTTCTTC
d_gene: TRBD1; v_gene: TRBV5-1; abundance: once; j_gene: TRBJ1-1; CDR3aa: CASSLTGGSASKTEAFF; CDR3nt: TGCGCCAGCAGCTTGACAGGGGGCTCTGCATCCAAAACTGAAGCTTTCTTT
d_gene: NA; v_gene: TRBV5-6; abundance: NA; j_gene: TRBJ1-1; CDR3aa: CASSLDVGNTEAFF; CDR3nt: TGTGCCAGCAGCTTGGATGTCGGGAACACTGAAGCTTTCTTT
d_gene: TRBD2; v_gene: TRBV19; abundance: NA; j_gene: TRBJ2-6; CDR3aa: CASSRGLAASGANVLTF; CDR3nt: TGTGCCAGTAGTAGGGGACTAGCGGCCTCTGGGGCCAACGTCCTGACTTTC
d_gene: NA; v_gene: TRBV7-2; abundance: NA; j_gene: TRBJ2-1; CDR3aa: CASSLVGRNYNEQFF; CDR3nt: TGTGCCAGCAGCTTGGTGGGGCGTAACTACAATGAGCAGTTCTTC
d_gene: NA; v_gene: TRBV11-2; abundance: NA; j_gene: TRBJ2-2; CDR3aa: CASSLPGYPTGELFF; CDR3nt: TGTGCCAGCAGCCTCCCGGGATATCCTACCGGGGAGCTGTTTTTT
d_gene: NA; v_gene: TRBV4-1; abundance: NA; j_gene: TRBJ1-2; CDR3aa: CASSQEVPQGYDGYTF; CDR3nt: TGCGCCAGCAGCCAAGAAGTCCCCCAGGGGTACGATGGCTACACCTTC
d_gene: TRBD1; v_gene: TRBV7-9; abundance: NA; j_gene: TRBJ1-2; CDR3aa: CSSSPLDRAYGNTF; CDR3nt: TGTTCCAGCAGCCCCCTAGACAGGGCCTACGGGAACACCTTC
d_gene: NA; v_gene: TRBV6-5; abundance: NA; j_gene: TRBJ1-1; CDR3aa: CASIVQGNTEAFF; CDR3nt: TGTGCCAGCATCGTACAGGGAAACACTGAAGCTTTCTTT
d_gene: TRBD1; v_gene: TRBV28; abundance: NA; j_gene: TRBJ1-2; CDR3aa: CASRGGGGLYTF; CDR3nt: TGTGCCAGCAGAGGGGGCGGGGGGCTTTACACCTTC
d_gene: TRBD1; v_gene: TRBV19; abundance: NA; j_gene: TRBJ1-5; CDR3aa: CASSSGSWTGPHQPQHF; CDR3nt: TGTGCCAGTAGTTCAGGTTCCTGGACAGGTCCCCATCAGCCCCAGCATTTT
d_gene: NA; v_gene: TRBV5-6; abundance: few; j_gene: TRBJ1-6; CDR3aa: CASSLDLESPLHF; CDR3nt: TGTGCCAGCAGCTTGGATTTAGAATCACCCCTCCACTTT
d_gene: NA; v_gene: TRBV9; abundance: once; j_gene: TRBJ2-3; CDR3aa: CASLRTVGRGTDTQYF; CDR3nt: TGTGCCAGCCTAAGGACAGTGGGACGAGGCACAGATACGCAGTATTTT
d_gene: NA; v_gene: TRBV5-6; abundance: few; j_gene: TRBJ2-5; CDR3aa: CASSRKSFGLEETQYF; CDR3nt: TGTGCCAGCAGCCGTAAAAGTTTTGGGCTTGAAGAGACCCAGTACTTC
d_gene: NA; v_gene: TRBV10-1; abundance: NA; j_gene: TRBJ1-1; CDR3aa: CASSQDLATEAFF; CDR3nt: TGCGCCAGCAGCCAAGATTTGGCCACTGAAGCTTTCTTT